Detailed here is one TCR beta chain. Its antigen is unidentified. This could be a read error, since a much larger clone is one nucleotide away. This CDR3 contains 14 residues. The germline CDR1 and CDR2 sequences are SGHTA and FQGNSA. This specimen comes from a study of glioma-infiltrating T cells. Whole-study results and caveats: Non-neoplastic patients had below-expected tissue-blood divergence, while all gliomas exceeded expectation. Only very few CDR3 sequences appeared in both tissue and blood.

TCR alpha and beta CDR3 regions were amplified from RNA using iRepertoire nested multiplex PCR. MiXCR was run by TCRdb on the multiplex PCR reads, yielding one entry per CDR3 protein. This table has approximately 45,000 distinct CDR3 sequences, around 24% appearing once. The source of this sequence is a human donor with low-grade glioma or glioblastoma, undergoing nonglioma brain surgery, or in good health (not recorded which). The rearrangement uses TRBV7-2 and TRBJ1-2; 8 bases map to TRBD1. Material for sequencing was glioma tissue, nonneoplastic brain tissue, or PBMCs (not recorded which). This chain's CDR3 is CASSLDREYYGYTF. In DNA form, the CDR3 reads TGTGCCAGCAGCCTGGACAGGGAGTACTACGGCTACACCTTC.